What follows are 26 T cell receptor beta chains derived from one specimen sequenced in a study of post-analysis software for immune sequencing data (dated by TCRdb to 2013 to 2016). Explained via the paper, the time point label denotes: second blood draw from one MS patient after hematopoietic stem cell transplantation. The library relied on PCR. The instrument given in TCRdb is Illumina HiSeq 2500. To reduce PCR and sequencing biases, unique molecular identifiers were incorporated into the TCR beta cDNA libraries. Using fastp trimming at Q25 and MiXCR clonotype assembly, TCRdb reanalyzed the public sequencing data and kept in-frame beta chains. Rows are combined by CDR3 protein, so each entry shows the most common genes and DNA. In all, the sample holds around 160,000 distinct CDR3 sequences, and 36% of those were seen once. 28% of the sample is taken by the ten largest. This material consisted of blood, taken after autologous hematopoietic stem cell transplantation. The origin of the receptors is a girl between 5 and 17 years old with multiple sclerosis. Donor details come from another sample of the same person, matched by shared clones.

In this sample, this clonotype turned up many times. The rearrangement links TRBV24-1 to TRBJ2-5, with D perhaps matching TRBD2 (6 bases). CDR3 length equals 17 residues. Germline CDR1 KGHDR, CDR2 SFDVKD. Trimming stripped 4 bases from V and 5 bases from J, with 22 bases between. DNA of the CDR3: TGTGCCACCAGTGAGTCAACCGGGACTCTCTCTCCGGAGACCCAGTACTTC. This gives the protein CATSESTGTLSPETQYF.

CDR3 coding DNA: TGTGCCTGGAGTACAGGGGGCATGGGCAATCAGCCCCAGCATTTT. Residues: CAWSTGGMGNQPQHF. The chain employs TRBV30 and TRBJ1-5, with 9 nucleotides matching TRBD1. Germline V gives CDR1 GTSNPN, CDR2 SVGIG (reference sequence). The CDR3 totals 15 residues. The J segment lost 2 bases and the V segment lost 2 bases, leaving 4 bases of the junction unmatched. The full variable domain, its missing parts supplied by reference TRBV30 and TRBJ1-5, is SQTIHQWPATLVQPVGSPLSLECTVEGTSNPNLYWYRQAAGRGLQLLFYSVGIGQISSEVPQNLSASRPQDRQFILSSKKLLLSDSGFYLCAWSTGGMGNQPQHFGDGTRLSIL.

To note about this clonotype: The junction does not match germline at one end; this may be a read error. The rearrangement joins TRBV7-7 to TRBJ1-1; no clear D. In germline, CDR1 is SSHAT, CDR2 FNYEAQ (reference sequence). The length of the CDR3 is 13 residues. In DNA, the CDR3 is TGTGCTAGCAGCTTAGAGGTGAACACTGAAGCTTTCTTT. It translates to CASSLEVNTEAFF.

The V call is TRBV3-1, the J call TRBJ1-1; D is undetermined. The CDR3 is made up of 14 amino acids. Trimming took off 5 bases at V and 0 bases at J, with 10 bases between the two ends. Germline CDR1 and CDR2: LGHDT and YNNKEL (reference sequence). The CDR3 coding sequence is TGTGCCAGCAGCTCATGGACGGTGAACACTGAAGCTTTCTTT. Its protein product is CASSSWTVNTEAFF.

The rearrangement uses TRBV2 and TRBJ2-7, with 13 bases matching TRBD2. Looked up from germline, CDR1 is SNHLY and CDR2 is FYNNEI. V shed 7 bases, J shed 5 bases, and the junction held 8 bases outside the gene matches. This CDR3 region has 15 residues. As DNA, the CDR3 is TGTGCCAGCACCCTAGGGACTAGCGGGGCCCACGAGCAGTACTTC. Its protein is CASTLGTSGAHEQYF.

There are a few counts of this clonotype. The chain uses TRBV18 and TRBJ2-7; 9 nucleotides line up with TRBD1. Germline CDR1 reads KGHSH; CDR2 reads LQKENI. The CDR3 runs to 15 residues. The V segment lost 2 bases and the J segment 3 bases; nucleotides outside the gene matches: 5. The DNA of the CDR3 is TGTGCCAGCTCACCAACGGGACAGGGAATCTACGAGCAGTACTTC. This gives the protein CASSPTGQGIYEQYF.

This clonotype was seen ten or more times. DNA for the CDR3: TGCGCCAGCAGCTTGGGGGGACTAGCGGGGTACAATGAGCAGTTCTTC. Translated: CASSLGGLAGYNEQFF. The rearrangement joins TRBV5-1 to TRBJ2-1; 13 bases map to TRBD2. This CDR3 has 16 residues. CDR1 and CDR2 from the germline V gene are SGHRS and YFSETQ. Trimming took 0 bases from V and 4 from J; bases not matched to a gene: 1.

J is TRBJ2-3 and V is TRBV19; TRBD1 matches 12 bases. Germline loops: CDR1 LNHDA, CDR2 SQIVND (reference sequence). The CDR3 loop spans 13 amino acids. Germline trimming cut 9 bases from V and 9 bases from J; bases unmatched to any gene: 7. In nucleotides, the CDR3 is TGTGCCAGCTGGGACAGGGGGCGGAGAACGCAGTATTTT. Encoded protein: CASWDRGRRTQYF.

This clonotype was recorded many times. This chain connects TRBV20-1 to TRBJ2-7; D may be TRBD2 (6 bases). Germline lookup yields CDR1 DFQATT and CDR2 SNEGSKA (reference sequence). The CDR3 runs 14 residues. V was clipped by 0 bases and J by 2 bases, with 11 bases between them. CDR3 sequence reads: CSARDSSGTYEQYF. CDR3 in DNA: TGCAGTGCTAGAGATAGTAGCGGCACCTACGAGCAGTACTTC.

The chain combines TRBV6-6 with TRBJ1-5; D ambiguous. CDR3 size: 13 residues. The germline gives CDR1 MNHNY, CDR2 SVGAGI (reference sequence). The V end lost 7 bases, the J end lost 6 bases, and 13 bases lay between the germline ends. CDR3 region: CASTPEALQPQHF. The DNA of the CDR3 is TGTGCCAGCACCCCAGAGGCCCTTCAGCCCCAGCATTTT.

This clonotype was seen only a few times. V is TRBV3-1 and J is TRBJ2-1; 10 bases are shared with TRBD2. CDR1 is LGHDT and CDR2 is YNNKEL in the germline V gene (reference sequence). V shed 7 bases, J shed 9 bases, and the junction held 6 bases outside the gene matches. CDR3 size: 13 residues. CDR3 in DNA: TGTGCCAGCAAGCTAGCGGGAGAAAGTGAGCAGTTCTTC. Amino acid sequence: CASKLAGESEQFF.

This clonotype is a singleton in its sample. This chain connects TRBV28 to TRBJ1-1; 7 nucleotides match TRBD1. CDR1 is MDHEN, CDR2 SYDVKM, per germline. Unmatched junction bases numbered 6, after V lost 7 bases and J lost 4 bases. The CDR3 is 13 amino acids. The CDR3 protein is CASKQQGSTEAFF. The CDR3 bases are TGTGCCAGCAAACAACAGGGGAGCACTGAAGCTTTCTTT.

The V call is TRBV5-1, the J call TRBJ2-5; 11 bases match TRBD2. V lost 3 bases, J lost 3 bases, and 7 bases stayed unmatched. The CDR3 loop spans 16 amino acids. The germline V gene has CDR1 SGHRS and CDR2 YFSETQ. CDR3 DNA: TGCGCCAGCAGCTCCATATCGACTAGCGGGGAAGAGACCCAGTACTTC. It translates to CASSSISTSGEETQYF.

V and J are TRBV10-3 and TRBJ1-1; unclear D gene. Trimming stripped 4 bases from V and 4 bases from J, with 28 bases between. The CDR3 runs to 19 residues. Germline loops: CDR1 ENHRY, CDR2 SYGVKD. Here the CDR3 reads CAISVTTRGIIGSGTEAFF. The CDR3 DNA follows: TGTGCCATCAGTGTCACCACCCGGGGTATCATAGGGTCGGGCACTGAAGCTTTCTTT.

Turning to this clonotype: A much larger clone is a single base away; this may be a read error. CDR3 nucleotides: TGTGCCAGCAGCTGGAGCGGGAGCGCAGATACGCAGTATTTT. It yields the protein CASSWSGSADTQYF. The J gene is TRBJ2-3, the V gene TRBV5-4; 8 bases agree with TRBD2. The germline V gene encodes CDR1 SGHNT and CDR2 YYREEE (reference sequence). With V trimmed by 3 bases and J by 4 bases, 4 bases remained unmatched. The CDR3 runs 14 residues.

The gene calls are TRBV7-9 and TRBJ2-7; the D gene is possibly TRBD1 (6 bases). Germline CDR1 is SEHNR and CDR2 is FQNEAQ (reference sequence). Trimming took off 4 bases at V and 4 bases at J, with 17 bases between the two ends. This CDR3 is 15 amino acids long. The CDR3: CASSSGGQGMYEQYF. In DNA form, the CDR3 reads TGTGCCAGCAGCTCGGGCGGGCAGGGGATGTACGAGCAGTACTTC.

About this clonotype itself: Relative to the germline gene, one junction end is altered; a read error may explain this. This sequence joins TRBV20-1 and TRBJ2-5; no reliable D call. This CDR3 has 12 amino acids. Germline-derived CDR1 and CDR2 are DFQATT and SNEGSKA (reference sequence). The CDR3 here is CSARAPQEAQYF. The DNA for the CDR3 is TGCAGTGCTCGTGCACCCCAAGAGGCCCAGTACTTC.

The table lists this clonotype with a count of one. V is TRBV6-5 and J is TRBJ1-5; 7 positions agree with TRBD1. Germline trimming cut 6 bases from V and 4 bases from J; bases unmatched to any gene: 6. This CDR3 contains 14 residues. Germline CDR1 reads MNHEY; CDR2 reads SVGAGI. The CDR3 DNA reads TGTGCCAGCAGGAGGACAGGAGGAAATCAGCCCCAGCATTTT. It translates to CASRRTGGNQPQHF.

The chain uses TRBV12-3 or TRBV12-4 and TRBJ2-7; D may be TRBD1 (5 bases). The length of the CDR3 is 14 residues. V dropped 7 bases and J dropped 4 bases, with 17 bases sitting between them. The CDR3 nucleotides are TGTGCCAGCACTAATGCTGGACACCGATACGAGCAGTACTTC. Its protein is CASTNAGHRYEQYF.

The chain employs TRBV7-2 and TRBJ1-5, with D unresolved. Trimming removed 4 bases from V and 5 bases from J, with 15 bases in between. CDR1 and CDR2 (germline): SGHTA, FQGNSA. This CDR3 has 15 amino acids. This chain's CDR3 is CASSYWRETHQPQHF. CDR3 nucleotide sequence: TGTGCCAGCAGCTACTGGAGGGAGACTCATCAGCCCCAGCATTTT. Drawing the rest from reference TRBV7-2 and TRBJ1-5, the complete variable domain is GAGVSQSPSNKVTEKGKDVELRCDPISGHTALYWYRQSLGQGLEFLIYFQGNSAPDKSGLPSDRFSAERTGGSVSTLTIQRTQQEDSAVYLCASSYWRETHQPQHFGDGTRLSIL.

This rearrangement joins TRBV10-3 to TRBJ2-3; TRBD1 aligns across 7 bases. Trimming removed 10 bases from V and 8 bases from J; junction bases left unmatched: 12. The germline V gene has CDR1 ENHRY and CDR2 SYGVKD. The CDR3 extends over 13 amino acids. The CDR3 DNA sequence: TGTGCCACACGCGAGGGGGCGCAGGGTACGCAGTATTTT. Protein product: CATREGAQGTQYF.

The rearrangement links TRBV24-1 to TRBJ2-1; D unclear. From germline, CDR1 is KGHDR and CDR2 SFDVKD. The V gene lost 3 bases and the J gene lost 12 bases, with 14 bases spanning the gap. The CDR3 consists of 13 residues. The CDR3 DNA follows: TGTGCCACCAGTGATCGGCTACACACCAGGCAGTTCTTC. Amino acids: CATSDRLHTRQFF.

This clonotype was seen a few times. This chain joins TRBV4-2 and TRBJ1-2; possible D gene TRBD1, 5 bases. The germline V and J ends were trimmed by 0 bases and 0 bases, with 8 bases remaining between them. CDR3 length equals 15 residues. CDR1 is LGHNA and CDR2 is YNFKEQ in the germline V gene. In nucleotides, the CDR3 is TGTGCCAGCAGCCAAGATGGGGGGGCTAACTATGGCTACACCTTC. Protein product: CASSQDGGANYGYTF.

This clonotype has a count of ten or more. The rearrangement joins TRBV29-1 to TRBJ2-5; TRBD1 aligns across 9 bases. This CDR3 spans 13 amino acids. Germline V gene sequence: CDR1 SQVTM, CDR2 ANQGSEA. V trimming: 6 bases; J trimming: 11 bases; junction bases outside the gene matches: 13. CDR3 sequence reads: CSVVSSTGGVQYF. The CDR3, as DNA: TGCAGCGTAGTTTCTTCGACAGGGGGAGTGCAGTACTTC.

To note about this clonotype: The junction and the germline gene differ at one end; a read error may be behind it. The DNA of the CDR3 is TGCAGTCCTAGCGGGGGAGAGACCCAGTACTTC. It codes for CSPSGGETQYF. This chain joins TRBV20-1 and TRBJ2-5; TRBD2 matches 10 bases. Looked up from germline, CDR1 is DFQATT and CDR2 is SNEGSKA (reference sequence). The CDR3 contains 11 residues.

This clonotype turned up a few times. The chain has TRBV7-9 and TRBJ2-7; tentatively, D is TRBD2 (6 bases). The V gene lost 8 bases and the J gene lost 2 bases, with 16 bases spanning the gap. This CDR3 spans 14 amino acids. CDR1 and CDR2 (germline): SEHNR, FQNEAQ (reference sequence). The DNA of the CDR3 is TGTGCCAGCGAAGGGGCGGGGTCGCCCTACGAGCAGTACTTC. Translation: CASEGAGSPYEQYF.